The entry that follows covers one T cell receptor (beta chain) sequence. Its antigen is currently unknown. This sample stems from a study of CXCR3-negative and CXCR3-positive naive CD8 T cells. The study made its TRB cDNA libraries by 5' RACE, adding UMI labels. TCRdb reworked the 5' RACE reads into one entry per CDR3 protein, no DNA. The repertoire table contains 65,000 to 75,000 distinct CDR3 sequences. Germline V gene lookup returns CDR1 LGHNA and CDR2 YNFKEQ. This CDR3 spans 12 amino acids. Cells classed as naive CD8+ T cells were CD45RO-CCR7+CD27+CD95-. Study-level findings and limits: Comparison of naive cells showed more hydrophobic TRB CDR3s in CXCR3-positive than in CXCR3-negative naive cells. Cryopreserved PBMCs had partly decreased CXCR3 expression; fresh PBMCs were used in most assays. Memory cells showed distinct TRBV-TRBJ patterns, while the two naive subsets matched. In both naive subsets diversity was comparably high, whereas memory CD8+ cells showed much lower diversity.

The specimen sequenced was naive CXCR3+ CD8+ T cells from blood. Sample subset: CD45RO-CCR7+CD27+CD95- naive CD8+ T cells expressing CXCR3 (TNR3+). The source of this sequence is a human donor in good health. Some clones in this sample may be carry-over from other donors' samples. The chain links TRBV4-2 to TRBJ1-1. CDR3 loop: CASSQDRLEAFF.